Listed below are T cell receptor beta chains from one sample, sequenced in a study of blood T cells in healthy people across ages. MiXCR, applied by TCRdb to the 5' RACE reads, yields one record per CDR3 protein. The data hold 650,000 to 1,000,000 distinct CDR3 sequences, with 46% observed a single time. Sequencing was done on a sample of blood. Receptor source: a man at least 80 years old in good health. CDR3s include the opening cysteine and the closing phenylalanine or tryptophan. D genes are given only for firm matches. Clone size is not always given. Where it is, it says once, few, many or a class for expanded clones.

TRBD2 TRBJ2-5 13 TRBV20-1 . TGCAGTGCTGCCAGGCGGGAGAAAGAGACCCAGTACTTC CSAARREKETQYF
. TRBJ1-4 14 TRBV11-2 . TGTGCCAGCAGCGTCGCAGCGGGGGATGAAAAACTGTTTTTT CASSVAAGDEKLFF
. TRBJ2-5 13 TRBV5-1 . TGCGCCAGCAGCTTGGGTCTGTGGGAGACCCAGTACTTC CASSLGLWETQYF
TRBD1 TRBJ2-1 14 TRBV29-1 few TGCAGCGTTGAGAGGACAGGGGGTATAGATGAGCAGTTCTTC CSVERTGGIDEQFF
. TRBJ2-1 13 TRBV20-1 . TGCAGTGCTAGGACTAGGTCGTTTGGTGAGCAGTTCTTC CSARTRSFGEQFF
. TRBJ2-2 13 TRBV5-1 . TGCGCCAGCAGCCCCGGGGACACCGGGGAGCTGTTTTTT CASSPGDTGELFF
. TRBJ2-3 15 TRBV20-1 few TGCAGTGCCGGAGGCGGAGAGGCAGGGGCAGATACGCAGTATTTT CSAGGGEAGADTQYF
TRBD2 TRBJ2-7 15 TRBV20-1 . TGCAGTGCTAGAGATCAGAGTCTAGCGGGAGACGAGCAGTACTTC CSARDQSLAGDEQYF
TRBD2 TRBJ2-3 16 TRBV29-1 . TGCAGCGTTCGTTCGGGACTAGCGGGATCCACAGATACGCAGTATTTT CSVRSGLAGSTDTQYF
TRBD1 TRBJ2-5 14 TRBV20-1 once TGCAGTGCTATAGTCCGGACAGGACAAGAGACCCAGTACTTC CSAIVRTGQETQYF
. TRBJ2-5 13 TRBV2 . TGTGCCAGCAGTGAGGAGGTCACGGAGACCCAGTACTTC CASSEEVTETQYF
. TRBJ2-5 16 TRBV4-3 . TGCGCCAGCAGCCAAGATCTCCAGGGAGCGGGTCAGACCCAGTACTTC CASSQDLQGAGQTQYF
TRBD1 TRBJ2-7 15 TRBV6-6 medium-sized TGTGCCAGCAGTTACGTCAGAACGGGACAGGCCGAGCAGTACTTC CASSYVRTGQAEQYF
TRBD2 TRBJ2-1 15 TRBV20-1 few TGCAGTGCTAGTTTGACTAGCGGGATTTCGAATGAGCAGTTCTTC CSASLTSGISNEQFF
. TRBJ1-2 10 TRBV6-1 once TGCGCCAGCTTAGGAGCCGGCTACACCTTC CASLGAGYTF
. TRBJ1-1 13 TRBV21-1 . TGTGCCAGCAGCAAAGGGGGCAACACTGAAGCTTTCTTT CASSKGGNTEAFF
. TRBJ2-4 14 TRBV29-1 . TGCAGCGTTCGGGACTTATTAGCCAAAAACATTCAGTACTTC CSVRDLLAKNIQYF
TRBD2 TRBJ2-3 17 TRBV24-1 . TGTGCCACCAGTGACGGGACTAGCGGGAGCTTGGCAGATACGCAGTATTTT CATSDGTSGSLADTQYF
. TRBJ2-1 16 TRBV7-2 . TGTGCCAGCAGCCGGGGATCCGGGGGTACCTACAATGAGCAGTTCTTC CASSRGSGGTYNEQFF